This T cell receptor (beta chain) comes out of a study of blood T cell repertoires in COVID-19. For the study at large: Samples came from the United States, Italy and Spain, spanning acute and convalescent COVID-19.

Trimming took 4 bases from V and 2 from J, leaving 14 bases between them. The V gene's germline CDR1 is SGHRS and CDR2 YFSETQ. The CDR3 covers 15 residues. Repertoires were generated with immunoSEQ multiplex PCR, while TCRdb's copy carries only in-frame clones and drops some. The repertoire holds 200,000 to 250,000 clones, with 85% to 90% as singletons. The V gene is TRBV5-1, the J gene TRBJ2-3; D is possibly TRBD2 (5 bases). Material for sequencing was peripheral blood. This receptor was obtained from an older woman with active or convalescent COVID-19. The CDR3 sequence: CASSQRTGDTDTQYF. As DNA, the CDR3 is TGCGCCAGCAGCCAGAGAACCGGGGACACAGATACGCAGTATTTT.